One and the same sample provided the 13 T cell receptor beta chains below, sequenced in a study of cytomegalovirus exposure and HLA in healthy donors. The study ran its PCR with 60 Vbeta and 13 Jbeta primers. The assay was immunoSEQ multiplex PCR, and TCRdb's table has in-frame clones only and misses some. This table has about 200,000 clones, approximately 86% appearing once. Source material: PBMCs. These receptors came from a woman in her twenties or thirties in good health and CMV-seronegative.

This chain links TRBV7-8 with TRBJ2-5; 7 bases match TRBD2. Germline V gene sequence: CDR1 SGHVS, CDR2 FQNEAQ. The CDR3 sequence is 14 residues long. J lost 0 bases, V lost 9 bases, and 7 bases had no gene match. CDR3 loop: CASKLAENQETQYF. In DNA form, the CDR3 reads TGTGCCAGTAAGCTAGCGGAGAACCAAGAGACCCAGTACTTC.

The chain couples TRBV5-1 to TRBJ1-1; D call uncertain. This CDR3 is built from 14 residues. From germline, CDR1 is SGHRS and CDR2 YFSETQ. V was cut by 3 bases and J by 7 bases, with 16 bases left in between. This CDR3 reads CASSSFPATGEAFF. CDR3 nucleotide sequence: TGCGCCAGCAGCTCATTCCCGGCGACGGGTGAAGCTTTCTTT.

The chain is built from TRBV19 and TRBJ1-4; D might be TRBD1 (6 bases). V lost 3 bases to trimming and J lost 8 bases, with 13 bases between them. Per germline, CDR1 LNHDA and CDR2 SQIVND (reference sequence). The CDR3 has 14 amino acids. The CDR3 DNA sequence: TGTGCCAGTAGTATTACAGGGAAGGTAGAAAAACTGTTTTTT. Amino acids: CASSITGKVEKLFF.

This rearrangement joins TRBV5-1 to TRBJ1-1; no firm D call. This CDR3 comprises 17 residues. V was trimmed by 0 bases and J by 1 base, leaving 16 bases between them. CDR1 SGHRS and CDR2 YFSETQ come from the germline V gene. The CDR3 spells CASSLGGLLRGNTEAFF. CDR3 bases: TGCGCCAGCAGCTTGGGGGGATTGTTACGGGGGAACACTGAAGCTTTCTTT.

The gene calls are TRBV5-4 and TRBJ2-1; 14 nucleotides agree with TRBD2. Germline trimming cut 4 bases from V and 6 bases from J; bases unmatched to any gene: 3. The length of the CDR3 is 15 residues. Per germline, CDR1 SGHNT and CDR2 YYREEE (reference sequence). This CDR3 is CASSTGTSGSNEQFF. For the CDR3, the DNA is TGTGCCAGCAGCACCGGGACTAGCGGGAGCAATGAGCAGTTCTTC.

In this sample, this clone turned up once. This chain uses TRBV28 with TRBJ2-5, with 7 positions matching TRBD1. With V trimmed by 5 bases and J by 1 base, 4 bases remained unmatched. The CDR3 spans 14 residues. Germline assignment: CDR1 MDHEN and CDR2 SYDVKM. The CDR3, as DNA: TGTGCCAGCAGTAACCGGGACAGCCAAGAGACCCAGTACTTC. The encoded protein is CASSNRDSQETQYF.

This clone appeared a few times. This chain uses TRBV27 with TRBJ1-4; D unclear. The CDR3 has 16 amino acids. The V gene's germline CDR1 is MNHEY and CDR2 SMNVEV (reference sequence). V gave up 5 bases and J gave up 8 bases, with 21 bases separating them. The CDR3 reads CASSTYRPPSLEKLFF. The CDR3 bases are TGTGCCAGCAGTACTTACCGTCCACCTTCGCTGGAAAAACTGTTTTTT.

This chain joins TRBV28 and TRBJ2-5; 15 bases agree with TRBD2. Germline CDR1 and CDR2: MDHEN and SYDVKM. The CDR3 runs to 16 residues. The ends lost 7 bases at V and 2 bases at J; junction bases unmatched: 5. The CDR3 reads CASTGGLAGGQETQYF. In nucleotides, the CDR3 is TGTGCCAGCACCGGAGGACTAGCGGGAGGGCAAGAGACCCAGTACTTC.

The chain couples TRBV27 to TRBJ2-1; D is perhaps TRBD2 (5 bases). V lost 5 bases to trimming and J lost 0 bases, with 14 bases between them. Germline values: CDR1 MNHEY, CDR2 SMNVEV (reference sequence). The CDR3 has 16 amino acids. The CDR3 coding sequence is TGTGCCAGCAGTCCCCTCGGGGTCCGCTCCTACAATGAGCAGTTCTTC. Protein sequence: CASSPLGVRSYNEQFF.

This clone is a singleton in its sample. The rearrangement links TRBV7-6 to TRBJ2-7; a weak D match, TRBD1 (5 bases). Trimming pared 1 base from V and 4 bases from J, leaving 14 bases between. This CDR3 comprises 15 residues. Germline values: CDR1 SGHVS, CDR2 FNYEAQ. DNA of the CDR3: TGTGCCAGCAGCTTAGGGTCAGGGATTATTTACGAGCAGTACTTC. Translating it yields CASSLGSGIIYEQYF.

V usage is TRBV10-3 and J usage is TRBJ1-4, with TRBD1 matching over 7 bases. The CDR3 totals 14 residues. The junction had 13 bases not matched to a gene; V was cut back by 10 bases and J by 8 bases. The V gene's germline CDR1 is ENHRY and CDR2 SYGVKD. This CDR3 reads CATRDSEGEEKLFF. The CDR3 DNA is TGTGCCACCAGGGACAGCGAAGGGGAGGAAAAACTGTTTTTT.

The V call is TRBV19, the J call TRBJ1-1, with D possibly matching TRBD1 (5 bases). The germline gives CDR1 LNHDA, CDR2 SQIVND (reference sequence). Between the trimmed V and J ends, which lost 1 base and 5 bases, there was a span of 14 bases. The CDR3 consists of 15 residues. The CDR3 nucleotides are TGTGCCAGTAGTATAGGGGGCCGAGTGGGAACTGAAGCTTTCTTT. This codes for CASSIGGRVGTEAFF.

The chain links TRBV15 to TRBJ2-6, with 7 bases matching TRBD1. V was pared by 10 bases and J by 0 bases, with 6 bases of the junction left unmatched. The CDR3 runs 15 residues. The germline gives CDR1 LNHNV, CDR2 YYDKDF (reference sequence). DNA for the CDR3: TGTGCCAGCCGGGACAGCCTCTCTGGGGCCAACGTCCTGACTTTC. This sequence encodes CASRDSLSGANVLTF.